The 8 T cell receptor beta chains below all came from one sample that was sequenced in a study of PD-L1 blockade in urothelial cancer. Using immunoSEQ multiplex PCR, the repertoire was profiled, and TCRdb retains in-frame clones only, with some absent. The table includes about 110,000 clones, around 90% detected once. Time point noted: peripheral blood 6 weeks after treatment start. The sequencing here drew on PBMCs, taken around atezolizumab (anti-PD-L1) treatment. The receptors were sampled from a man between 60 and 75 years old with urothelial cancer.

J is TRBJ2-2 and V is TRBV4-2; the D gene is possibly TRBD1 (5 bases). Trimming cost V 2 bases and J 4 bases, with 14 bases left between them. The germline CDR1 and CDR2 sequences are LGHNA and YNFKEQ. The CDR3 spans 16 residues. The CDR3 spells CASSQHPQGGTGELFF. The CDR3, as DNA: TGTGCCAGCAGCCAACATCCGCAGGGCGGCACCGGGGAGCTGTTTTTT.

This chain connects TRBV4-3 to TRBJ2-2; the match to TRBD2 covers 10 bases. The junction had 6 bases not matched to a gene; V was cut back by 2 bases and J by 6 bases. This CDR3 comprises 16 residues. Germline CDR1 reads LGHNA; CDR2 reads YSLEER. The CDR3 protein is CASSQTAGGRSGELFF. The CDR3 DNA is TGCGCCAGCAGCCAAACAGCGGGGGGGCGTTCCGGGGAGCTGTTTTTT.

This sequence joins TRBV7-9 and TRBJ2-5; D is perhaps TRBD1 (5 bases). Germline V gene sequence: CDR1 SEHNR, CDR2 FQNEAQ (reference sequence). CDR3 length equals 16 residues. V dropped 5 bases and J dropped 3 bases, with 19 bases sitting between them. The CDR3 DNA follows: TGTGCCAGCAGCATAGACTGGGGCTCGGTTAAAGAGACCCAGTACTTC. Translated, it gives CASSIDWGSVKETQYF.

The chain joins TRBV4-2 to TRBJ2-6; 11 bases align to TRBD2. The germline V gene encodes CDR1 LGHNA and CDR2 YNFKEQ. The J segment lost 0 bases and the V segment lost 1 base, leaving 8 bases of the junction unmatched. The CDR3 loop spans 20 amino acids. CDR3 loop: CASSQVSPSGGPSGANVLTF. The CDR3 DNA follows: TGTGCCAGCAGCCAAGTTTCCCCTAGCGGGGGGCCCTCTGGGGCCAACGTCCTGACTTTC.

The V gene is TRBV7-8, the J gene TRBJ2-7; 10 bases are a match to TRBD1. CDR1 is SGHVS, CDR2 FQNEAQ, per germline. The CDR3 consists of 14 residues. The junction had 6 bases not matched to a gene; V was cut back by 5 bases and J by 5 bases. CDR3 sequence reads: CASSQTGGRDEQYF. Here the CDR3 DNA reads TGTGCCAGCAGCCAGACAGGGGGCAGGGACGAGCAGTACTTC.

Here the CDR3 DNA reads TGTGCCAGCAGTGGAGGGACAGGGCAAGAGACCCAGTACTTC. Translated, it gives CASSGGTGQETQYF. This chain joins TRBV2 and TRBJ2-5; 9 bases line up with TRBD1. The junction had 2 bases not matched to a gene; V was cut back by 4 bases and J by 2 bases. The CDR3 is made up of 14 amino acids. The V gene's germline CDR1 is SNHLY and CDR2 FYNNEI.

CDR3 protein: CASSPRLGGYNEQFF. Written as DNA, the CDR3 is TGTGCCAGCAGCCCGAGACTGGGGGGTTACAATGAGCAGTTCTTC. V usage is TRBV9 and J usage is TRBJ2-1; possibly TRBD2 for D (6 bases). The CDR3 has 15 residues. Germline values: CDR1 SGDLS, CDR2 YYNGEE. Between the trimmed V and J ends, which lost 4 bases and 4 bases, there was a span of 15 bases.

The rearrangement joins TRBV5-6 to TRBJ2-1; D is possibly TRBD2 (6 bases). The CDR3 contains 16 residues. V lost 3 bases and J lost 1, with 14 bases in between. Germline loops: CDR1 SGHDT, CDR2 YYEEEE. CDR3 sequence (DNA): TGTGCCAGCAGCTCCGGAGCGGGCAGTTCCTACAATGAGCAGTTCTTC. Its protein product is CASSSGAGSSYNEQFF.